Presented here are 29 T cell receptor beta chains from one specimen sequenced in a study of shared clonotypes between healthy human individuals (dated by TCRdb to about 2020). Library creation used the immunoSEQ multiplex PCR assay. TCRdb took this table from immuneACCESS and kept in-frame rearrangements with V and J called. Such tables lack part of the clones; where checked against another copy, unresolved V genes explain under half of the gap, and the rest is unexplained. In all, the sample holds about 2.4 million clones, and roughly 92% of those were seen once. The ten largest clones add up to roughly 0.13% of the sample. The sample consisted of naive CD4+ T cells sorted from blood. The cell subset or site label, read with the paper, signifies: CD45RA+ positively selected. The origin of the receptors is a man younger than 35 in good health.

The chain couples TRBV7-3 to TRBJ2-5; 10 nucleotides agree with TRBD2. V lost 4 bases and J lost 1; bases outside the gene matches: 3. Looked up from germline, CDR1 is SGHTA and CDR2 is FQGTGA. The CDR3 runs 15 residues. CDR3 amino acids: CASSSLAGGQETQYF. The CDR3 coding sequence is TGTGCCAGCAGCTCGTTAGCGGGGGGCCAAGAGACCCAGTACTTC.

The chain recombines TRBV6-6 with TRBJ1-5, with TRBD1 identical over 11 bases. Germline CDR1 MNHNY, CDR2 SVGAGI (reference sequence). CDR3 size: 16 residues. Germline trimming cut 5 bases from V and 6 bases from J; bases unmatched to any gene: 9. This CDR3 is CASSPHRDRGFQPQHF. CDR3 coding DNA: TGTGCCAGCAGTCCTCACCGGGACAGGGGGTTTCAGCCCCAGCATTTT.

The V call is TRBV27, the J call TRBJ1-3, with a possible D match to TRBD1 (6 bases). This CDR3 is built from 14 residues. From germline, CDR1 is MNHEY and CDR2 SMNVEV (reference sequence). V was pared by 3 bases and J by 3 bases, with 9 bases between. CDR3 coding DNA: TGTGCCAGCAGTTTCCGCAGGGGTGGAAACACCATATATTTT. Translated, it gives CASSFRRGGNTIYF.

The chain combines TRBV6-6 with TRBJ2-3, with 7 bases identical to TRBD1. The CDR3 sequence is 14 residues long. Trimming removed 7 bases from V and 2 bases from J; junction bases left unmatched: 6. The germline V gene encodes CDR1 MNHNY and CDR2 SVGAGI (reference sequence). Here the CDR3 reads CASNLGTVTDTQYF. The CDR3 DNA reads as TGTGCCAGCAACCTGGGGACAGTCACAGATACGCAGTATTTT.

The chain links TRBV6-1 to TRBJ2-4; D assignment may be TRBD1 or TRBD2 (6 bases each). The CDR3 sequence is 13 residues long. CDR1 MNHNS and CDR2 SASEGT come from the germline V gene. Trimming took off 6 bases at V and 9 bases at J, with 15 bases between the two ends. The CDR3: CASSGGILAIQYF. DNA of the CDR3: TGTGCCAGCAGCGGGGGCATACTTGCCATTCAGTACTTC.

The V and J genes are TRBV30 and TRBJ2-7; D may be TRBD1 or TRBD2 (5 bases each). Deletions cut 2 bases from V and 5 bases from J, with 10 bases between. The CDR3 covers 12 residues. In germline, CDR1 is GTSNPN, CDR2 SVGIG (reference sequence). The CDR3 reads CAWSRQGDEQYF. CDR3 in DNA: TGTGCCTGGAGTAGGCAGGGAGACGAGCAGTACTTC.

The chain combines TRBV6-5 with TRBJ2-1; 9 bases are a match to TRBD1. From germline, CDR1 is MNHEY and CDR2 SVGAGI. This CDR3 has 15 amino acids. Germline trimming cut 6 bases from V and 2 bases from J; bases unmatched to any gene: 5. This CDR3 reads CASRGTGMAYNEQFF. In nucleotides, the CDR3 is TGTGCCAGCAGGGGGACAGGGATGGCCTACAATGAGCAGTTCTTC.

The rearrangement uses TRBV5-1 and TRBJ2-5, with a weak D call TRBD1 (6 bases). Germline V gene lookup returns CDR1 SGHRS and CDR2 YFSETQ. V was clipped by 5 bases and J by 3 bases, with 14 bases between them. This CDR3 has 14 residues. The CDR3 DNA is TGCGCCAGCAGAGCACAGGGAAGGGAAGAGACCCAGTACTTC. Translated: CASRAQGREETQYF.

The chain joins TRBV9 to TRBJ2-7; TRBD2 agrees at 10 bases. In germline, CDR1 is SGDLS, CDR2 YYNGEE. The ends lost 0 bases at V and 5 bases at J; junction bases unmatched: 5. There are 15 residues in the CDR3. In DNA form, the CDR3 reads TGTGCCAGCAGCGTAGGAGCGGGAGGGCCCGACGAGCAGTACTTC. It translates to CASSVGAGGPDEQYF. Complete variable domain (other parts from reference TRBV9 and TRBJ2-7): DSGVTQTPKHLITATGQRVTLRCSPRSGDLSVYWYQQSLDQGLQFLIQYYNGEERAKGNILERFSAQQFPDLHSELNLSSLELGDSALYFCASSVGAGGPDEQYFGPGTRLTVT.

The chain is built from TRBV7-2 and TRBJ2-1, with a possible D match to TRBD2 (5 bases). Germline-derived CDR1 and CDR2 are SGHTA and FQGNSA. This CDR3 has 12 amino acids. V was pared by 2 bases and J by 8 bases, with 7 bases between. The DNA for the CDR3 is TGTGCCAGCAGCTTAATGGGAGATGAGCAGTTCTTC. Protein: CASSLMGDEQFF. Full variable domain (remainder filled in from reference TRBV7-2 and TRBJ2-1): GAGVSQSPSNKVTEKGKDVELRCDPISGHTALYWYRQSLGQGLEFLIYFQGNSAPDKSGLPSDRFSAERTGGSVSTLTIQRTQQEDSAVYLCASSLMGDEQFFGPGTRLTVL.

The J gene is TRBJ1-4, the V gene TRBV7-9, with 9 bases matching TRBD1. This CDR3 is built from 18 residues. Germline CDR1 is SEHNR and CDR2 is FQNEAQ (reference sequence). The J segment lost 0 bases and the V segment lost 5 bases, leaving 10 bases of the junction unmatched. The CDR3: CASSPGTGYKATNEKLFF. CDR3 nucleotides: TGTGCCAGCAGCCCAGGGACAGGGTACAAAGCAACTAATGAAAAACTGTTTTTT.

The gene calls are TRBV6-5 and TRBJ1-3; 8 bases align to TRBD1. CDR3 length: 15 residues. Germline trimming cut 6 bases from V and 3 bases from J; bases unmatched to any gene: 7. Germline-derived CDR1 and CDR2 are MNHEY and SVGAGI. The DNA for the CDR3 is TGTGCCAGCAGCCGACAGGGGTTGGATGGAAACACCATATATTTT. This translates into CASSRQGLDGNTIYF.

The rearrangement joins TRBV18 to TRBJ2-5; D could derive from TRBD1 or TRBD2 (6 bases each). V was trimmed by 1 base and J by 5 bases, leaving 20 bases between them. The germline V gene has CDR1 KGHSH and CDR2 LQKENI. The CDR3 runs to 17 residues. CDR3 sequence: CASSPRLSGTQGETQYF. Written as DNA, the CDR3 is TGTGCCAGCTCACCACGCTTGTCCGGGACTCAGGGGGAGACCCAGTACTTC.

The sample holds one count of this clone. The V gene is TRBV7-2, the J gene TRBJ2-1; 10 bases line up with TRBD2. The CDR3 length is 13 residues. The J segment lost 7 bases and the V segment lost 5 bases, leaving 2 bases of the junction unmatched. Germline-derived CDR1 and CDR2 are SGHTA and FQGNSA. Here the CDR3 reads CASSEGLANEQFF. The CDR3 DNA reads TGTGCCAGCAGCGAGGGACTAGCGAATGAGCAGTTCTTC.

The genes are TRBV4-3 and TRBJ2-4; TRBD2 aligns across 12 bases. The trim removed 1 base at V and 8 bases at J, leaving 12 bases unmatched. CDR1 is LGHNA and CDR2 is YSLEER in the germline V gene. The CDR3 spans 18 residues. As DNA, the CDR3 is TGCGCCAGCAGCCAAGCTTTACTAGCGGGAGGACAGTCTTACATTCAGTACTTC. Protein product: CASSQALLAGGQSYIQYF.

There are a few counts of this clone. The chain links TRBV30 to TRBJ1-5; D possibly corresponds to TRBD1 (6 bases). The CDR3 has 15 residues. Trimming took off 0 bases at V and 4 bases at J, with 13 bases between the two ends. Germline CDR1 is GTSNPN and CDR2 is SVGIG (reference sequence). CDR3 sequence (DNA): TGTGCCTGGAGTGTAACCGGGACAAAGAATCAGCCCCAGCATTTT. Residues: CAWSVTGTKNQPQHF.

The chain recombines TRBV10-3 with TRBJ1-1, with D unresolved. Germline CDR1 and CDR2: ENHRY and SYGVKD. The CDR3 consists of 13 residues. V lost 3 bases and J lost 3, with 8 bases in between. The chain's CDR3 is CAISERVDTEAFF. The CDR3 DNA reads TGTGCCATCAGTGAAAGGGTGGACACTGAAGCTTTCTTT.

V gene TRBV6-5 combines with J gene TRBJ1-1, with D tentatively TRBD1 (6 bases). The CDR3 contains 14 residues. Germline assignment: CDR1 MNHEY and CDR2 SVGAGI. V was clipped by 7 bases and J by 1 base, with 13 bases between them. In nucleotides, the CDR3 is TGTGCCAGCACCAGGGGAGTCAGGAACACTGAAGCTTTCTTT. It yields the protein CASTRGVRNTEAFF.

This clone was observed a handful of times. The same CDR3 is also encoded by other DNA sequences in this sample. J is TRBJ1-5 and V is TRBV19; D unclear. The CDR3 length is 12 residues. V gave up 5 bases and J gave up 0 bases, with 2 bases separating them. CDR1 is LNHDA and CDR2 is SQIVND in the germline V gene (reference sequence). The CDR3 sequence: CASSASNQPQHF. The CDR3 DNA follows: TGTGCCAGTAGTGCTAGCAATCAGCCCCAGCATTTT.

Remarks on this clone: The sample holds other DNA sequences that translate to the same CDR3. This chain uses TRBV19 with TRBJ2-5; 10 bases fit TRBD2. V lost 1 base to trimming and J lost 4 bases; unmatched junction nucleotides: 0. The CDR3 covers 14 residues. In germline, CDR1 is LNHDA, CDR2 SQIVND (reference sequence). The DNA of the CDR3 is TGTGCCAGTAGTATAGGACTAGCGGGAGAGACCCAGTACTTC. Translated, it gives CASSIGLAGETQYF. Drawing the rest from reference TRBV19 and TRBJ2-5, the complete variable domain is DGGITQSPKYLFRKEGQNVTLSCEQNLNHDAMYWYRQDPGQGLRLIYYSQIVNDFQKGDIAEGYSVSREKKESFPLTVTSAQKNPTAFYLCASSIGLAGETQYFGPGTRLLVL.

CDR3 sequence (DNA): TGTGCCAGTAGTAACGACAAGAATCAGCCCCAGCATTTT. Translation gives CASSNDKNQPQHF. V is TRBV19 and J is TRBJ1-5; D is ambiguous. Germline V gives CDR1 LNHDA, CDR2 SQIVND (reference sequence). The ends were cut back, 4 bases at V and 4 bases at J, with 8 bases in the middle. The CDR3 has 13 amino acids.

This rearrangement joins TRBV5-1 to TRBJ1-2; D is ambiguous. Germline V gene sequence: CDR1 SGHRS, CDR2 YFSETQ. V dropped 4 bases and J dropped 9 bases, with 13 bases sitting between them. This CDR3 is 12 amino acids long. This CDR3 is CASSGWVGSYTF. In DNA form, the CDR3 reads TGCGCCAGCAGCGGATGGGTCGGAAGCTACACCTTC.

The genes are TRBV2 and TRBJ2-6; a possible D gene is TRBD2 (6 bases). V lost 8 bases, J lost 0 bases, and 11 bases lay in between. The CDR3 extends over 15 amino acids. Germline CDR1 and CDR2: SNHLY and FYNNEI. The chain's CDR3 is CASWGEFSGANVLTF. The DNA for the CDR3 is TGTGCCAGCTGGGGGGAATTCTCTGGGGCCAACGTCCTGACTTTC.

The chain combines TRBV14 with TRBJ2-2, with D possibly being TRBD2 (6 bases). The germline gives CDR1 SGHDN, CDR2 FVKESK. CDR3 length equals 17 residues. Deletions cut 3 bases from V and 1 base from J, with 15 bases between. CDR3 sequence reads: CASSQIPGGLNTGELFF. The CDR3 DNA reads TGTGCCAGCAGCCAGATCCCCGGGGGACTGAACACCGGGGAGCTGTTTTTT.

The chain recombines TRBV6-5 with TRBJ2-7; unclear D gene. V was shortened by 0 bases and J by 0 bases, with 9 bases between the two germline ends. Germline V gives CDR1 MNHEY, CDR2 SVGAGI. The CDR3 is made up of 15 amino acids. CDR3 in amino acids: CASSYSITTSYEQYF. The CDR3, as DNA: TGTGCCAGCAGTTACTCGATCACTACCTCCTACGAGCAGTACTTC.

The chain couples TRBV18 to TRBJ2-1, with 9 bases matching TRBD1. Trimming removed 6 bases from V and 7 bases from J; junction bases left unmatched: 7. This CDR3 spans 14 amino acids. Germline CDR1 KGHSH, CDR2 LQKENI. DNA of the CDR3: TGTGCCAGCTCCGCCGACAGGGGGGGGAATGAGCAGTTCTTC. Protein: CASSADRGGNEQFF.

CDR3 sequence (DNA): TGTGCCAGCAGCTCAGGGCATTTTGGCGAGCAGTACTTC. It codes for CASSSGHFGEQYF. The V call is TRBV7-3, the J call TRBJ2-7; D might be TRBD1 (5 bases). V was pared by 4 bases and J by 6 bases, with 13 bases between. This CDR3 is built from 13 residues. Germline CDR1 reads SGHTA; CDR2 reads FQGTGA.

Remarks on this clone: Other DNA sequences from this sample encode an identical CDR3 as well. The chain uses TRBV30 and TRBJ1-3; D might be TRBD1 (5 bases). The germline CDR1 and CDR2 sequences are GTSNPN and SVGIG (reference sequence). Trimming took off 0 bases at V and 1 base at J, with 10 bases between the two ends. The CDR3 is 15 residues long. The chain's CDR3 is CAWSVSGRSGNTIYF. Written as DNA, the CDR3 is TGTGCCTGGAGTGTGTCAGGGCGGTCTGGAAACACCATATATTTT. The full variable domain, with the rest looked up from reference TRBV30 and TRBJ1-3, is SQTIHQWPATLVQPVGSPLSLECTVEGTSNPNLYWYRQAAGRGLQLLFYSVGIGQISSEVPQNLSASRPQDRQFILSSKKLLLSDSGFYLCAWSVSGRSGNTIYFGEGSWLTVV.

In DNA form, the CDR3 reads TGCGCCAGCAGCCCCCGGGGGGACACTAATGAAAAACTGTTTTTT. Its protein product is CASSPRGDTNEKLFF. The chain uses TRBV4-1 and TRBJ1-4, with D tentatively TRBD1 (5 bases). The germline V gene has CDR1 MGHRA and CDR2 YSYEKL. The V end was cut by 4 bases, the J end by 2 bases, with 11 bases between. This CDR3 contains 15 residues.